This T cell receptor (beta chain) was profiled in a study of blood T cell repertoires in COVID-19. CDR3 size: 13 residues. CDR1 is SEHNR and CDR2 is FQNEAQ in the germline V gene (reference sequence). Trimming pared 6 bases from V and 5 bases from J, leaving 13 bases between. Those enrolled in Seattle joined during active infection and were followed longitudinally afterward. Original handling: Amplification of reference gene primers was used by the study to estimate nucleated cell counts. The method was immunoSEQ multiplex PCR; TCRdb's version includes in-frame clones alone and lacks a portion of them. From that table come the V and J calls and clone size; the DNA was used to work out D and trimming. The sample contains 70,000 to 95,000 clones, 75% to 85% of which appear only once. Sample share makes this clone medium-sized.

This chain joins TRBV7-9 and TRBJ1-2; D is undetermined. The sample comprised peripheral blood. The sequence derives from a man in his 60s with COVID-19, enrolled during active disease. CDR3 loop: CASREGLEYGYTF. DNA for the CDR3: TGTGCCAGCAGAGAGGGTCTAGAGTATGGCTACACCTTC. The full variable domain, in which reference TRBV7-9 and TRBJ1-2 provide the parts outside the CDR3, is DTGVSQNPRHKITKRGQNVTFRCDPISEHNRLYWYRQTLGQGPEFLTYFQNEAQLEKSRLLSDRFSAERPKGSFSTLEIQRTEQGDSAMYLCASREGLEYGYTFGSGTRLTVV.